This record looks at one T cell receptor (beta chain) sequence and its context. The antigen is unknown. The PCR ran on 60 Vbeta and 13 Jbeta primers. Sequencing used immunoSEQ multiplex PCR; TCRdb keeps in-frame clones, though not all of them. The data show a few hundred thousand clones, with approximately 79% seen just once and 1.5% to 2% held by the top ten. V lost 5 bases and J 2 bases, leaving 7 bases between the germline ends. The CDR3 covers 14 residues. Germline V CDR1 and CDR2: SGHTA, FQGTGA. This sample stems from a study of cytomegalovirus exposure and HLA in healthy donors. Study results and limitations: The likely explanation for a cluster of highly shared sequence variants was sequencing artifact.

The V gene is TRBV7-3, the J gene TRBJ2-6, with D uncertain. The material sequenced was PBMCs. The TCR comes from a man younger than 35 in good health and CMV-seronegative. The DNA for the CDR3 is TGTGCCAGCAGCGCTACGGCTGGGGCCAACGTCCTGACTTTC. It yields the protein CASSATAGANVLTF.